The rows below give T cell receptor beta chains drawn from one sample of a study of T cell responses to AZD1222 COVID-19 vaccine. Here immunoSEQ multiplex PCR was the method, and the copy in TCRdb shows in-frame clones only, minus some. The repertoire holds 95,000 to 100,000 clones, with approximately 91% as singletons. The sequencing here drew on peripheral blood, taken 28 days after the second AZD1222 dose. These receptors were obtained from an adult who received the AZD1222 COVID-19 vaccine. Both conserved end residues are part of each CDR3. Each record gives: clone size, D gene, V gene, J gene, CDR3 DNA, CDR3 protein. A D gene is named only where the DNA matches it firmly. The size of a clone is reported for some rows only, either as once, few or many, or as a class for expanded clones.

-	TRBD2	TRBV5-1	TRBJ2-3	TGCGCCAGCAGCTTGGGCCCTAGCGGTAGCACAGATACGCAGTATTTT	CASSLGPSGSTDTQYF
-	-	TRBV28	TRBJ2-7	TGTGCCAGCAGTTTAACCGGGAACCACGAGCAGTACTTC	CASSLTGNHEQYF
-	-	TRBV24-1	TRBJ1-2	TGTGCCACCAGTGATGGGGCCCCCTATGGCTACACCTTC	CATSDGAPYGYTF
-	TRBD1	TRBV7-8	TRBJ1-5	TGTGCCAGCAGCCACGACAGGGTGCGAAATCAGCCCCAGCATTTT	CASSHDRVRNQPQHF
-	TRBD2	TRBV19	TRBJ2-7	TGTGCCAGTAGTAGGTCCGAGGGTGGAGCGGGGGAGCAGTACTTC	CASSRSEGGAGEQYF
-	-	TRBV2	TRBJ1-1	TGTGCCAGCAGTGAAGGGGGAACTGAAGCTTTCTTT	CASSEGGTEAFF
-	TRBD1	TRBV11-2	TRBJ2-6	TGTGCCAGCAGCCCGGGACAGCTGATTCCCTCTGGGGCCAACGTCCTGACTTTC	CASSPGQLIPSGANVLTF
-	-	TRBV30	TRBJ1-2	TGTGCCTGGAGCGTAACCGGGCATAACTATGGCTACACCTTC	CAWSVTGHNYGYTF
-	TRBD2	TRBV5-1	TRBJ2-7	TGCGCCAGCAGCTCCGCAGGACTAGCGGGACCATACGAGCAGTACTTC	CASSSAGLAGPYEQYF
-	-	TRBV6-5	TRBJ1-2	TGTGCCAGCAGAGCATCGGGCCGAGACAGCTATGGCTACACCTTC	CASRASGRDSYGYTF
-	-	TRBV5-6	TRBJ1-1	TGTGCCAGCAGGAAGGGGCAGGGTGAGGGCACTGAAGCTTTCTTT	CASRKGQGEGTEAFF
-	-	TRBV7-2	TRBJ2-7	TGTGCCAGCAGCGACGACTGGGCGAGTCAGCAGTACTTC	CASSDDWASQQYF
-	TRBD1	TRBV2	TRBJ1-1	TGTGCCAGCAGTGAACGCCAGGGGGCGCATGAAGCTTTCTTT	CASSERQGAHEAFF
-	TRBD1	TRBV5-6	TRBJ2-7	TGTGCCAGCAACTCGGACAGGGTTAGAGACGAGCAGTACTTC	CASNSDRVRDEQYF
-	-	TRBV30	TRBJ2-2	TGTGCCTGGAGTGACGGTGCGAGTGCCGGGGAGCTGTTTTTT	CAWSDGASAGELFF
-	-	TRBV6-2/TRBV6-3	TRBJ1-5	TGTGCCAGCAGTTACAGGGCAGACCCGTATAGCAATCAGCCCCAGCATTTT	CASSYRADPYSNQPQHF
once	TRBD1	TRBV5-1	TRBJ2-3	TGCGCCAGCAGCTACCGGGACAGGGAAACAGATACGCAGTATTTT	CASSYRDRETDTQYF
-	TRBD1	TRBV14	TRBJ2-5	TGTGCCAGCAGCCCCTGGACAGGGCTACAAGAGACCCAGTACTTC	CASSPWTGLQETQYF
-	-	TRBV9	TRBJ1-3	TGTGCCAGCAGCGTAGATGCGGGGGCGGAAGGAAACACCATATATTTT	CASSVDAGAEGNTIYF
-	-	TRBV28	TRBJ1-2	TGTGCCAGCAGTTTTGCGGCCAGTGACTATGGCTACACCTTC	CASSFAASDYGYTF
once	TRBD1	TRBV19	TRBJ1-1	TGTGCCAGTAGTTTCCAAACAGGGGGGACTGAAGCTTTCTTT	CASSFQTGGTEAFF
-	-	TRBV4-1	TRBJ2-4	TGCGCCAGCAGCCAAGGGGGCGGAGGGGGCTACGAGAACAAAAACATTCAGTACTTC	CASSQGGGGGYENKNIQYF
few	TRBD2	TRBV28	TRBJ2-5	TGTGCCAGCAGTCGCGGACTAGCGGGAGTGGCAGAGACCCAGTACTTC	CASSRGLAGVAETQYF
few	TRBD1	TRBV28	TRBJ2-3	TGTGCCATCTCAGGGGGCGCCGCAGATACGCAGTATTTT	CAISGGAADTQYF
-	-	TRBV10-2	TRBJ2-3	TGCGCCAGCAGTGAGCCCCCAGGGAAAGATACGCAGTATTTT	CASSEPPGKDTQYF
once	-	TRBV29-1	TRBJ1-2	TGCAGCGTTGGTGTCTCAAACCGGTTCTATGGCTACACCTTC	CSVGVSNRFYGYTF
-	-	TRBV6-5	TRBJ2-7	TGTGCCAGCAGGAGCCAGGGAAGGCAGTACTTC	CASRSQGRQYF
once	TRBD1	TRBV20-1	TRBJ2-1	TGCAGTGGACAGGGGGTGGATGAGCAGTTCTTC	CSGQGVDEQFF
-	TRBD2	TRBV7-2	TRBJ2-7	TGTGCCAGCAGCCTACGGACTAGCGGGAGATCTTCCTACGAGCAGTACTTC	CASSLRTSGRSSYEQYF
once	TRBD2	TRBV28	TRBJ2-5	TGTGCCAGCAATCATCCCGTCGGGGGGATAGAGACCCAGTACTTC	CASNHPVGGIETQYF
-	-	TRBV5-1	TRBJ1-6	TGCGCCAGCAGCCGAACCGTACAGGGTACGAATTCACCCCTCCACTTT	CASSRTVQGTNSPLHF
once	-	TRBV7-2	TRBJ2-3	TGTGCCAGCAGCGCACGAATGGATGATACGCAGTATTTT	CASSARMDDTQYF
-	-	TRBV29-1	TRBJ1-2	TGCAGCGTTGTTGCCCCCCCCCTTTATGGCTACACCTTC	CSVVAPPLYGYTF
-	-	TRBV27	TRBJ2-7	TGTGCCAGCAGTTCCGGGAGCCCCTACGAGCAGTACTTC	CASSSGSPYEQYF
-	-	TRBV12-3/TRBV12-4	TRBJ2-1	TGTGCCAGCAGACCTCAACTAGCTCATGAGCAGTTCTTC	CASRPQLAHEQFF
-	-	TRBV10-3	TRBJ2-5	TGTGCCATCAGTGAGTGGGTCGGCGTAGAGACCCAGTACTTC	CAISEWVGVETQYF
-	-	TRBV28	TRBJ1-5	TGTGCCAGCAGGGGCAATCAGCCCCAGCATTTT	CASRGNQPQHF
-	TRBD2	TRBV5-4	TRBJ2-7	TGTGCCAGCAGCCGGGCCGGGACTAGCTCCATTTACGAGCAGTACTTC	CASSRAGTSSIYEQYF
-	-	TRBV6-5	TRBJ2-1	TGTGCCAGCAGTTACCGCTTCAGGGGTGAGGAGCAGTTCTTC	CASSYRFRGEEQFF
-	-	TRBV9	TRBJ2-2	TGTGCCAGCAGCGTAGGTGGGCCTAACCTCCACACCGGGGAGCTGTTTTTT	CASSVGGPNLHTGELFF
few	-	TRBV19	TRBJ1-4	TGTGCCAGTACTATAACGACCAGGACTAATGAAAAACTGTTTTTT	CASTITTRTNEKLFF
-	-	TRBV20-1	TRBJ1-1	TGCAGTGCCGGCGCCATAGCTTTCTTT	CSAGAIAFF
-	-	TRBV28	TRBJ1-4	TGTGCCAGCAGGAGCAGACGTGAAAAACTGTTTTTT	CASRSRREKLFF
-	TRBD1	TRBV19	TRBJ2-5	TGTGCCAGTAGTCTAGGGACAGGGGGCGCGAAGACCCAGTACTTC	CASSLGTGGAKTQYF
once	-	TRBV5-1	TRBJ1-5	TGCGCCAGCAGCTTGGAGGGGAATGGCAATCAGCCCCAGCATTTT	CASSLEGNGNQPQHF
-	-	TRBV6-6	TRBJ2-7	TGTGCCAGCACGGACAACTCCTACGAGCAGTACTTC	CASTDNSYEQYF
-	TRBD1	TRBV5-1	TRBJ2-5	TGCGCCAGCAGCTTGGACAGGGGCGGAGAGACCCAGTACTTC	CASSLDRGGETQYF
-	-	TRBV18	TRBJ1-5	TGTGCCAGCTCTAGTACGGTTAGCAATCAGCCCCAGCATTTT	CASSSTVSNQPQHF
-	TRBD2	TRBV6-6	TRBJ2-7	TGTGCCAGCAGCCCAACTAGCGGGGGACCCTACGAGCAGTACTTC	CASSPTSGGPYEQYF
-	-	TRBV29-1	TRBJ2-3	TGCAGCGCCGGGCAGGGCCGCGGAGATACGCAGTATTTT	CSAGQGRGDTQYF
-	-	TRBV5-6	TRBJ2-3	TGTGCCAGCCTGGGAAGCACAGATACGCAGTATTTT	CASLGSTDTQYF
-	-	TRBV6-5	TRBJ2-7	TGTGCCAGCAGTTACGGGGGGAGAGGCGACGAGCAGTACTTC	CASSYGGRGDEQYF
-	TRBD1	TRBV11-2	TRBJ1-6	TGTGCCAGCAGCTTAGGGACAGGGGGTAATAATTCACCCCTCCACTTT	CASSLGTGGNNSPLHF
-	-	TRBV3-1/TRBV3-2	TRBJ2-3	TGTGCCTCCGGGGGCACAGATACGCAGTATTTT	CASGGTDTQYF
few	-	TRBV7-9	TRBJ2-7	TGTGCCAGCAGCCAGGGGAGCTACGAGCAGTACTTC	CASSQGSYEQYF
-	-	TRBV28	TRBJ2-1	TGTGCCAGCAGCTATTCCCTTCTCCAGTGGGACTACAATGAGCAGTTCTTC	CASSYSLLQWDYNEQFF
-	TRBD1	TRBV15	TRBJ1-4	TGTGCCACCAGCAGAGGGACAGGAGATAATGAAAAACTGTTTTTT	CATSRGTGDNEKLFF
-	TRBD1	TRBV28	TRBJ1-6	TGTGCCAGCGCCTTGGGACAGGGGGCGGAATCACCCCTCCACTTT	CASALGQGAESPLHF
-	-	TRBV15	TRBJ1-3	TGTGCCACCAGCGATAGGAACACCATATATTTT	CATSDRNTIYF
-	-	TRBV19	TRBJ1-5	TGTGCCAGTAGTCCCTCCGGTTATAGCAATCAGCCCCAGCATTTT	CASSPSGYSNQPQHF